Reported below is one TCR beta chain. This entry belongs to a study of blood T cell repertoires in COVID-19. Study-wide background: The origin of the acute and convalescent COVID-19 samples was the United States, Italy and Spain. T cells, B-cell-depleted T cells, or PBMCs supplied cDNA or gDNA.

The CDR3 loop spans 15 amino acids. The germline CDR1 and CDR2 sequences are LGHNA and YSLEER. Germline trimming cut 2 bases from V and 6 bases from J; bases unmatched to any gene: 6. Membership in each cohort depended on participant-reported clinical history. As originally analysed: Reference gene primer amplification gave nucleated cell count estimates. Clones were read by immunoSEQ multiplex PCR, and TCRdb kept only the in-frame ones, dropping some. V, J and clone size reflect that table, while D and trimming were determined from the DNA. The repertoire holds about 230,000 clones, with approximately 88% as singletons.

The genes are TRBV4-3 and TRBJ1-5; 8 nucleotides align to TRBD1. Source material: PBMCs or T cells enriched from blood (not recorded which). The receptor comes from a woman in her 40s with acute COVID-19. In DNA, the CDR3 is TGCGCCAGCAGCCAAAACAGGGGGGCCGGTCAGCCCCAGCATTTT. This translates into CASSQNRGAGQPQHF.